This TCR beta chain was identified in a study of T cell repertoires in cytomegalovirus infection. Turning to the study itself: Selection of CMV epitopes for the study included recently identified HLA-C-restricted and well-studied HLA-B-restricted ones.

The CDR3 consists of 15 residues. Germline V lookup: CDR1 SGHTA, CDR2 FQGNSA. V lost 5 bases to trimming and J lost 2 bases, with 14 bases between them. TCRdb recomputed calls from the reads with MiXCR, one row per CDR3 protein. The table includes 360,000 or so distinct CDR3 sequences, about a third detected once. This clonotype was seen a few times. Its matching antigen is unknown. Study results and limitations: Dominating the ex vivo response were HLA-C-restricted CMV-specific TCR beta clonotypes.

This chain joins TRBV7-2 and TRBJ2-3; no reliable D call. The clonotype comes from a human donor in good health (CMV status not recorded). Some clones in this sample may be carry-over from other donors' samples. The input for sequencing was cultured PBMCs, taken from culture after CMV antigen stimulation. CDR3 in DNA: TGTGCCAGCAGCGTTAGTAGCTGGTACACAGATACGCAGTATTTT. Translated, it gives CASSVSSWYTDTQYF. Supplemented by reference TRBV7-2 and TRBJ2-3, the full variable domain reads GAGVSQSPSNKVTEKGKDVELRCDPISGHTALYWYRQSLGQGLEFLIYFQGNSAPDKSGLPSDRFSAERTGGSVSTLTIQRTQQEDSAVYLCASSVSSWYTDTQYFGPGTRLTVL.